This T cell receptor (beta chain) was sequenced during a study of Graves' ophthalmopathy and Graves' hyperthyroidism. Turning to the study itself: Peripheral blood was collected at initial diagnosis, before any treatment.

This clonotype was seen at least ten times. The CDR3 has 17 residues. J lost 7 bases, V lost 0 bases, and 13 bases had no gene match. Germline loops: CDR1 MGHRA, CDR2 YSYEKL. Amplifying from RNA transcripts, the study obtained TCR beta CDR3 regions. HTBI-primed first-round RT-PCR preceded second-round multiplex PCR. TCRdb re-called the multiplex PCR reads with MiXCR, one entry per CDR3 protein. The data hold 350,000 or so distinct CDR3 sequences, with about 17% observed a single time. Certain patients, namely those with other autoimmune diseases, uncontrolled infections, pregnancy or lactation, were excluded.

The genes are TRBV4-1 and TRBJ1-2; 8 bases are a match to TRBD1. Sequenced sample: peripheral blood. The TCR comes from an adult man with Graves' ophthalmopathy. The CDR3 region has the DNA TGCGCCAGCAGCCAAGATTCGGCGACAGGGGATATCGTTGGCTACACCTTC. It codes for CASSQDSATGDIVGYTF.